The sequence of this T cell receptor (beta chain) was determined in a study of blood T cell repertoires in COVID-19. Study in general: The United States, Italy and Spain provided the acute and convalescent COVID-19 samples. Sources were T cells, B-cell-depleted T cells, or PBMCs; the material itself was cDNA or gDNA.

Original handling: Reference gene primer amplification in the assay estimated nucleated cell counts. Sequenced by immunoSEQ multiplex PCR; TCRdb stores in-frame clones only, minus some. V, J and clone size derive from that table, while D and trimming were established from the DNA sequence. This table holds roughly 150,000 clones, approximately 90% found once. The CDR3 is 14 residues long. Trimming took off 4 bases at V and 3 bases at J, with 13 bases between the two ends. The germline V gene has CDR1 SGHRS and CDR2 YFSETQ. The rearrangement joins TRBV5-1 to TRBJ2-5; D might be TRBD1 (5 bases). This TCR came from a woman in her sixties or seventies with acute or convalescent COVID-19. The material sequenced was peripheral blood. The CDR3 spells CASSPSGAKETQYF. The CDR3, as DNA: TGCGCCAGCAGCCCTAGTGGGGCGAAAGAGACCCAGTACTTC.